This TCR beta chain emerged from a study of blood T cell repertoires in COVID-19. Study summary: The United States, Italy and Spain provided the acute and convalescent COVID-19 samples. T cells, B-cell-depleted T cells, or PBMCs supplied cDNA or gDNA.

Per the germline V gene, CDR1 is SEHNR and CDR2 is FQNEAQ (reference sequence). The length of the CDR3 is 15 residues. Trimming at V came to 1 base and at J to 5 bases, leaving 3 bases not matched to a gene. Original handling: Amplification of reference gene primers provided the estimated nucleated cell counts. Measured with immunoSEQ multiplex PCR; TCRdb has only the in-frame clones, and not every one. V and J calls plus clone size are reproduced from that table; the DNA served to infer D and trimming. The table shows 65,000 to 90,000 clones, with roughly 80% occurring only once. What was sequenced was peripheral blood. The gene calls are TRBV7-9 and TRBJ2-2, with 8 nucleotides matching TRBD2. The origin of this receptor is a woman of 80 years or more with active or convalescent COVID-19. This CDR3 reads CASSLVAGGTGELFF. CDR3 DNA: TGTGCCAGCAGCTTAGTGGCGGGAGGAACCGGGGAGCTGTTTTTT.